In its sample, the clone carrying this T cell receptor (delta chain) is large (0.1 to 1%). Its cognate antigen is unknown. This record comes from a study of delta chains in infants with herpesvirus infections. General study results and limits: The public Vdelta1 clonotype appeared in about 20% of the 18 CMV-infected infants.

J was trimmed by 0 bases and V by 2 bases; bases with no gene match: 25. CDR1 and CDR2 (germline): TSWWSYY, QGS. This CDR3 has 23 residues. TCR cDNA was made from PBMC RNA with gamma- and delta-chain-specific primers. TCRdb redid clone calling on the RT-PCR reads using CATT. The top ten clones hold under 25% of a sample with approximately 640 delta-chain clones, about half of them seen once. The gene calls are TRDV1 and TRDJ1; 9 bases fit TRDD3. The sequence was obtained from a human donor who was a Ugandan infant, either HIV-exposed or HIV-unexposed (not recorded which). The material was peripheral blood, obtained at time point 1 of longitudinal follow-up. For the CDR3, the DNA is TGTGCTCTTGGGGAAGCAGCTGTACTGGGGGAAGAATTGGCCTCTTCGTACACCGATAAACTCATCTTT. It is translated as CALGEAAVLGEELASSYTDKLIF.